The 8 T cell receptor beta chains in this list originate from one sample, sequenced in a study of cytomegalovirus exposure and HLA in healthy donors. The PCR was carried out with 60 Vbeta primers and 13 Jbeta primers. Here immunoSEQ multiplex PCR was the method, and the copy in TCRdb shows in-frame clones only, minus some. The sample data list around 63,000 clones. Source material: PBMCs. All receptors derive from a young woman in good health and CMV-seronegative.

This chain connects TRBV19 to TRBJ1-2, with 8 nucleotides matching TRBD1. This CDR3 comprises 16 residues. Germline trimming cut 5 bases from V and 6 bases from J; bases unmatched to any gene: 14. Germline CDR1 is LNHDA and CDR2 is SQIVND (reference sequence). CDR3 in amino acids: CASSLPTRQGRDGYTF. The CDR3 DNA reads TGTGCCAGTAGTCTCCCCACACGACAGGGGCGGGATGGCTACACCTTC.

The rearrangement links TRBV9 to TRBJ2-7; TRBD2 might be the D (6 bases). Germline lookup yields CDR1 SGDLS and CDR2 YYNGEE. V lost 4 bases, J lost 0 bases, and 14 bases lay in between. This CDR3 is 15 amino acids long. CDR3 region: CASSSRTGSSYEQYF. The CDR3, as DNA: TGTGCCAGCAGCTCCCGGACCGGGAGCTCCTACGAGCAGTACTTC.

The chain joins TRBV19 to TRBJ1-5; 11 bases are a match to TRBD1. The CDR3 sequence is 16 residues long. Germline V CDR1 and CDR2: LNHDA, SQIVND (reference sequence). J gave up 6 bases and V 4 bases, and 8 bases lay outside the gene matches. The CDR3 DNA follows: TGTGCCAGTAGTAGAACCGGGACAGGGGGAAGTCAGCCCCAGCATTTT. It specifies CASSRTGTGGSQPQHF.

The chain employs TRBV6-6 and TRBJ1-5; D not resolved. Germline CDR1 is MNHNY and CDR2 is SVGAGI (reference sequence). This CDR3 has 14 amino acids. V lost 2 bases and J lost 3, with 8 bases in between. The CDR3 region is CASSYSTVNQPQHF. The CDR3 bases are TGTGCCAGCAGTTACAGTACAGTCAATCAGCCCCAGCATTTT.

The CDR3 DNA sequence: TGTGCCAGCAGTGTCCTCACAGATACGCAGTATTTT. It codes for CASSVLTDTQYF. The chain couples TRBV9 to TRBJ2-3; D is uncertain. The germline gives CDR1 SGDLS, CDR2 YYNGEE. The CDR3 sequence is 12 residues long. Trimming removed 5 bases from V and 2 bases from J, with 6 bases in between. The whole variable domain, filled in from reference TRBV9 and TRBJ2-3, reads DSGVTQTPKHLITATGQRVTLRCSPRSGDLSVYWYQQSLDQGLQFLIQYYNGEERAKGNILERFSAQQFPDLHSELNLSSLELGDSALYFCASSVLTDTQYFGPGTRLTVL.

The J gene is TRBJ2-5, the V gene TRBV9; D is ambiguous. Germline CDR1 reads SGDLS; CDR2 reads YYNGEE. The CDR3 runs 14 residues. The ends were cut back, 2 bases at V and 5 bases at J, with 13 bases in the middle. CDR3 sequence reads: CASSVDTGRETQYF. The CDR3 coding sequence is TGTGCCAGCAGCGTCGACACTGGGCGCGAGACCCAGTACTTC.

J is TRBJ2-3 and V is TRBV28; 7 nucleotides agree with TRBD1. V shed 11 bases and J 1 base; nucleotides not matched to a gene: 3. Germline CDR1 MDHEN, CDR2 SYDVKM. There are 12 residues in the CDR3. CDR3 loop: CAAQGGTDTQYF. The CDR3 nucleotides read TGTGCCGCCCAGGGGGGCACAGATACGCAGTATTTT. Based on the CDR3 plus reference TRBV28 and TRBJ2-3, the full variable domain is DVKVTQSSRYLVKRTGEKVFLECVQDMDHENMFWYRQDPGLGLRLIYFSYDVKMKEKGDIPEGYSVSREKKERFSLILESASTNQTSMYLCAAQGGTDTQYFGPGTRLTVL.

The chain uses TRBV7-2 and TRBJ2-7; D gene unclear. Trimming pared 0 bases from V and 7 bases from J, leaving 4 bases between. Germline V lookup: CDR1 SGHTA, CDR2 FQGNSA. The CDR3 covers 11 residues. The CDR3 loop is CASSLAREQYF. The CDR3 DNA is TGTGCCAGCAGCTTAGCCAGGGAGCAGTACTTC. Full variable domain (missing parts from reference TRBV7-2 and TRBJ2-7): GAGVSQSPSNKVTEKGKDVELRCDPISGHTALYWYRQSLGQGLEFLIYFQGNSAPDKSGLPSDRFSAERTGGSVSTLTIQRTQQEDSAVYLCASSLAREQYFGPGTRLTVT.